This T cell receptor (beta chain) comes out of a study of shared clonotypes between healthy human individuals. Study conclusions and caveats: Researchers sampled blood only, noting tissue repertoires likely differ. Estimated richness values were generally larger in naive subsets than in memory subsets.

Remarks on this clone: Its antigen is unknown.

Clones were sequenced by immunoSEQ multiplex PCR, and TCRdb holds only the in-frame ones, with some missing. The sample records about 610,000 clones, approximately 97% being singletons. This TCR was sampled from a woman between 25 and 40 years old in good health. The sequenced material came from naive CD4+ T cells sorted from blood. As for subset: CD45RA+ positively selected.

The CDR3 here is CASSLGQSYTF. CDR3 nucleotide sequence: TGTGCCAGCAGCTTGGGACAAAGCTACACCTTC. J is TRBJ1-2 and V is TRBV5-8; D gene uncertain. V was trimmed by 0 bases and J by 9 bases, leaving 6 bases between them. The CDR3 contains 11 residues. CDR1 is SGHTS, CDR2 YDEGEE, per germline.